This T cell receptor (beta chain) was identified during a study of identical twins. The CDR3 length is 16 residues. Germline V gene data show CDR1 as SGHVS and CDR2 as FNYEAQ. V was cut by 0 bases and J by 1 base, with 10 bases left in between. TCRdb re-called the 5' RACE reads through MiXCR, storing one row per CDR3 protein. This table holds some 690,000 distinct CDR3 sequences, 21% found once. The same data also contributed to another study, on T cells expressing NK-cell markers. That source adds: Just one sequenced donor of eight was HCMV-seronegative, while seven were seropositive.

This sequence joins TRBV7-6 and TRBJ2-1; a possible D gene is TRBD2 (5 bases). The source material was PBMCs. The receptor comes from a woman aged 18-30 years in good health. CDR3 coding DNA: TGTGCCAGCAGCTTAGCCGAGGGAAGGTCCTACAATGAGCAGTTCTTC. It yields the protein CASSLAEGRSYNEQFF.